The next 27 T cell receptor beta chains were all read from a single sample in a study of T cell repertoires in cytomegalovirus infection (dated by TCRdb to about 2019). This sample's treatment or condition label indicates: in vitro stimulation with specific CMV peptide epitopes to enrich CMV-specific T cells. Sequencer: Illumina HiSeq 1500. The public sequencing data were trimmed at Q25 with fastp and processed into clonotypes with MiXCR by TCRdb, which kept only in-frame beta chains. CDR3 protein duplicates are merged, each entry listing the most common genes and DNA. In this sample the table shows 600,000 to 700,000 distinct CDR3 sequences, 30% to 40% of which occur a single time. Clones ranked in the top ten supply roughly 20% of the sample. What these receptors recognize is not known. This specimen consisted of cultured PBMCs, obtained from culture after CMV antigen stimulation. Every receptor here comes from a human donor in good health (CMV status not recorded). Some clones in this sample may be carry-over from other donors' samples.

This clonotype was seen at least ten times. The chain employs TRBV7-8 and TRBJ1-5, with 10 bases fitting TRBD1. V trimming: 5 bases; J trimming: 2 bases; junction bases outside the gene matches: 9. The CDR3 sequence is 17 residues long. CDR1 is SGHVS, CDR2 FQNEAQ, per germline. The CDR3 reads CASSPQDRGRGNQPQHF. The CDR3 DNA reads as TGTGCCAGCAGCCCCCAAGACAGGGGGCGAGGCAATCAGCCCCAGCATTTT.

The chain is built from TRBV6-6 and TRBJ2-7, with D possibly matching TRBD2 (6 bases). The CDR3 has 14 amino acids. Looked up from germline, CDR1 is MNHNY and CDR2 is SVGAGI (reference sequence). Trimming took 2 bases from V and 7 from J, leaving 15 bases between them. The CDR3 DNA follows: TGTGCCAGCAGTTACGGTTCGGGACTTGAGGAGCAGTACTTC. It is translated as CASSYGSGLEEQYF.

The rearrangement uses TRBV27 and TRBJ1-5; perhaps TRBD1 as D (6 bases). This CDR3 has 14 residues. Germline CDR1 is MNHEY and CDR2 is SMNVEV (reference sequence). The ends were cut back, 5 bases at V and 5 bases at J, with 13 bases in the middle. CDR3 in DNA: TGTGCCAGCAGTGTTGGAGGGGGACATCAGCCCCAGCATTTT. It yields the protein CASSVGGGHQPQHF.

This clonotype was detected a few times. The CDR3 protein is CASSVRPGELFF. CDR3 bases: TGTGCCAGTAGTGTTAGACCCGGGGAGCTGTTTTTT. The rearrangement uses TRBV19 and TRBJ2-2; D call uncertain. V shed 5 bases and J shed 6 bases, with 7 bases lying between them. Germline CDR1 LNHDA, CDR2 SQIVND (reference sequence). The CDR3 sequence is 12 residues long.

There are a few counts of this clonotype. The rearrangement links TRBV15 to TRBJ2-7, with D tentatively TRBD2 (5 bases). The germline V gene encodes CDR1 LNHNV and CDR2 YYDKDF (reference sequence). Trimming cost V 5 bases and J 7 bases, with 18 bases left between them. The CDR3 is made up of 14 amino acids. CDR3 coding DNA: TGTGCCACCAGCCCAGACTACAGTTTTCGAGAGCAGTACTTC. Its protein product is CATSPDYSFREQYF. Together with reference TRBV15 and TRBJ2-7, the CDR3 gives the full variable domain: DAMVIQNPRYQVTQFGKPVTLSCSQTLNHNVMYWYQQKSSQAPKLLFHYYDKDFNNEADTPDNFQSRRPNTSFCFLDIRSPGLGDTAMYLCATSPDYSFREQYFGPGTRLTVT.

The J gene is TRBJ2-5, the V gene TRBV7-2; 7 bases map to TRBD2. V shed 4 bases, J shed 5 bases, and the junction held 13 bases outside the gene matches. The CDR3 totals 16 residues. Germline-derived CDR1 and CDR2 are SGHTA and FQGNSA. CDR3 sequence reads: CASSSGGRLWAETQYF. The CDR3, as DNA: TGTGCCAGCAGCTCCGGGGGGAGATTATGGGCCGAGACCCAGTACTTC.

Only a few counts were recorded for this clonotype. V is TRBV7-2 and J is TRBJ2-6; tentatively, D is TRBD1 (5 bases). V was cut by 8 bases and J by 2 bases, with 10 bases left in between. The CDR3 has 14 residues. CDR1 SGHTA and CDR2 FQGNSA come from the germline V gene. In DNA, the CDR3 is TGTGCCAGCCCCAGGGAAGCTGGGGCCAACGTCCTGACTTTC. Translated, it gives CASPREAGANVLTF.

The chain is built from TRBV5-3 and TRBJ2-7; TRBD2 aligns across 9 bases. TRBV5-3 is treated as an ORF (open reading frame) with a function not yet certain. The CDR3 is 15 amino acids. Trimming removed 8 bases from V and 2 bases from J; junction bases left unmatched: 11. For the CDR3, the DNA is TGTGCCAGCAGTCCGACGGGACTAGCCCCCTACGAGCAGTACTTC. Protein product: CASSPTGLAPYEQYF.

Comments on this clonotype: Relative to the germline gene, one junction end is altered; a read error may explain this. The gene calls are TRBV27 and TRBJ2-3; 7 nucleotides align to TRBD1. Germline values: CDR1 MNHEY, CDR2 SMNVEV (reference sequence). The CDR3 runs 18 residues. As DNA, the CDR3 is TGTGCCAGCAGTATATCCCCCCCACGACAGGGACGCACAGATACGCAGTATTTT. Protein sequence: CASSISPPRQGRTDTQYF.

This clonotype was picked up a small number of times. The V and J genes are TRBV7-6 and TRBJ2-5; 10 nucleotides align to TRBD2. CDR1 is SGHVS, CDR2 FNYEAQ, per germline. The length of the CDR3 is 18 residues. The V gene end was trimmed by 1 base and the J gene end by 4 bases; junction bases not matched to a gene: 12. CDR3 DNA sequence: TGTGCCAGCAGCTTAGGCCTTCTAGCGGGAGAAAGTAGAGAGACCCAGTACTTC. Translated: CASSLGLLAGESRETQYF.

This sequence joins TRBV12-3 or TRBV12-4 and TRBJ2-5, with TRBD2 matching 11 bases. This CDR3 comprises 14 residues. V lost 5 bases and J lost 5; bases outside the gene matches: 4. CDR3 bases: TGTGCCAGCAGTACCACTAGCGGGGGTGAGACCCAGTACTTC. This gives the protein CASSTTSGGETQYF.

The chain recombines TRBV12-3 or TRBV12-4 with TRBJ2-1; 14 nucleotides align to TRBD2. The CDR3 extends over 18 amino acids. The V and J ends lost 1 base and 2 bases, in that order; junction bases with no gene match: 4. CDR3 DNA: TGTGCCAGCAGTTTAGGAGGACTAGCGGGAGGACCCTACAATGAGCAGTTCTTC. This encodes CASSLGGLAGGPYNEQFF.

This clonotype has at least ten counts. This sequence joins TRBV7-9 and TRBJ2-5, with a possible D match to TRBD1 (5 bases). The CDR3 is 15 amino acids. Germline CDR1 SEHNR, CDR2 FQNEAQ (reference sequence). Trimming cost V 4 bases and J 2 bases, with 14 bases left between them. CDR3: CASSSGSSRQETQYF. In nucleotides, the CDR3 is TGTGCCAGCAGCTCAGGGTCTAGTAGACAAGAGACCCAGTACTTC.

The chain is built from TRBV6-1 and TRBJ1-6; D is unclear. CDR1 and CDR2 (germline): MNHNS, SASEGT. The CDR3 sequence is 17 residues long. Trimming stripped 6 bases from V and 0 bases from J, with 15 bases between. The CDR3 bases are TGTGCCAGCAGCAAGAAATTACAGAGCTCCTATAATTCACCCCTCCACTTT. This sequence encodes CASSKKLQSSYNSPLHF.

This clonotype turned up a few times. V and J are TRBV7-2 and TRBJ2-1, with D unresolved. This CDR3 region has 12 residues. Per the germline V gene, CDR1 is SGHTA and CDR2 is FQGNSA. The V and J ends lost 6 bases and 12 bases respectively, with 15 bases between them. The DNA for the CDR3 is TGTGCCAGCAGTCCAGCACGGATCGGGCAGTTCTTC. It yields the protein CASSPARIGQFF.

The rearrangement links TRBV7-9 to TRBJ1-1; 8 nucleotides agree with TRBD1. This CDR3 is built from 15 residues. J gave up 6 bases and V 5 bases, and 11 bases lay outside the gene matches. CDR1 is SEHNR and CDR2 is FQNEAQ in the germline V gene (reference sequence). CDR3 loop: CASSTVTGVYSEAFF. The CDR3, as DNA: TGTGCCAGCAGCACCGTGACAGGGGTATACTCTGAAGCTTTCTTT.

This clonotype was seen at least ten times. This chain connects TRBV7-2 to TRBJ2-3; 10 nucleotides line up with TRBD2. V was pared by 4 bases and J by 3 bases, with 7 bases of the junction left unmatched. There are 16 residues in the CDR3. Germline V lookup: CDR1 SGHTA, CDR2 FQGNSA. The CDR3 loop is CASSSKAGGPTDTQYF. CDR3 nucleotide sequence: TGTGCCAGCAGCTCCAAAGCGGGAGGGCCGACAGATACGCAGTATTTT.

Ten or more counts support this clonotype. This sequence joins TRBV7-2 and TRBJ2-1; 7 bases are shared with TRBD2. The CDR3 totals 20 residues. Germline V gene data show CDR1 as SGHTA and CDR2 as FQGNSA. The V gene end was trimmed by 3 bases and the J gene end by 3 bases; junction bases not matched to a gene: 20. CDR3 sequence reads: CASSLGYWGRAKVSYNEQFF. The CDR3 DNA reads as TGTGCCAGCAGCTTGGGTTATTGGGGGAGGGCCAAAGTTAGCTACAATGAGCAGTTCTTC. Using reference TRBV7-2 and TRBJ2-1 for the parts outside the CDR3, the full variable domain is GAGVSQSPSNKVTEKGKDVELRCDPISGHTALYWYRQSLGQGLEFLIYFQGNSAPDKSGLPSDRFSAERTGGSVSTLTIQRTQQEDSAVYLCASSLGYWGRAKVSYNEQFFGPGTRLTVL.

The CDR3 loop reads CASSVRQVTEAFF. CDR3 nucleotides: TGTGCCAGCAGTGTCAGGCAGGTCACTGAAGCTTTCTTT. V usage is TRBV6-1 and J usage is TRBJ1-1; D not resolved. V lost 4 bases to trimming and J lost 4 bases, with 10 bases between them. This CDR3 contains 13 residues. In germline, CDR1 is MNHNS, CDR2 SASEGT.

V usage is TRBV7-2 and J usage is TRBJ2-7, with TRBD2 identical over 11 bases. CDR1 and CDR2 from the germline V gene are SGHTA and FQGNSA. The ends lost 0 bases at V and 5 bases at J; junction bases unmatched: 3. CDR3 length: 15 residues. The CDR3 is CASSLASGRAHEQYF. CDR3 DNA sequence: TGTGCCAGCAGCTTAGCTAGCGGGAGGGCCCACGAGCAGTACTTC.

This clonotype has at least ten counts. J is TRBJ2-3 and V is TRBV7-9; 7 bases line up with TRBD2. The CDR3 has 14 amino acids. Germline V lookup: CDR1 SEHNR, CDR2 FQNEAQ (reference sequence). The V and J ends lost 5 bases and 2 bases, in that order; junction bases with no gene match: 4. The CDR3 spells CASSQAGPTDTQYF. The CDR3 nucleotides read TGTGCCAGCAGCCAAGCGGGGCCCACAGATACGCAGTATTTT. The full variable domain, in which reference TRBV7-9 and TRBJ2-3 provide the parts outside the CDR3, is DTGVSQNPRHKITKRGQNVTFRCDPISEHNRLYWYRQTLGQGPEFLTYFQNEAQLEKSRLLSDRFSAERPKGSFSTLEIQRTEQGDSAMYLCASSQAGPTDTQYFGPGTRLTVL.

This clonotype has more than one count but fewer than ten. The CDR3 DNA sequence: TGTGCCAGCAGCTTAAGGGCTAGCGGGAGTGATACCGGGGAGCTGTTTTTT. This encodes CASSLRASGSDTGELFF. The chain employs TRBV7-7 and TRBJ2-2; 10 nucleotides line up with TRBD2. This CDR3 spans 17 amino acids. Germline V gene sequence: CDR1 SSHAT, CDR2 FNYEAQ (reference sequence). V trimming: 2 bases; J trimming: 5 bases; junction bases outside the gene matches: 8. Full variable domain (remainder filled in from reference TRBV7-7 and TRBJ2-2): GAGVSQSPRYKVTKRGQDVTLRCDPISSHATLYWYQQALGQGPEFLTYFNYEAQPDKSGLPSDRFSAERPEGSISTLTIQRTEQRDSAMYRCASSLRASGSDTGELFFGEGSRLTVL.

This clonotype has a handful of counts. The chain joins TRBV12-3 or TRBV12-4 to TRBJ1-5; possible D gene TRBD1, 5 bases. The CDR3 is made up of 16 amino acids. V lost 6 bases and J 0 bases, leaving 15 bases between the germline ends. The chain's CDR3 is CASSVGGFYSNQPQHF. CDR3 nucleotide sequence: TGTGCCAGCAGCGTTGGGGGGTTTTATAGCAATCAGCCCCAGCATTTT.

The rearrangement joins TRBV7-2 to TRBJ2-2, with D hard to call. V lost 6 bases and J lost 5, with 10 bases in between. The CDR3 loop spans 13 amino acids. Germline V CDR1 and CDR2: SGHTA, FQGNSA. The CDR3 sequence is CASSQSRTGELFF. The CDR3 region has the DNA TGTGCCAGCAGTCAGAGCCGGACCGGGGAGCTGTTTTTT. Together with reference TRBV7-2 and TRBJ2-2, the CDR3 gives the full variable domain: GAGVSQSPSNKVTEKGKDVELRCDPISGHTALYWYRQSLGQGLEFLIYFQGNSAPDKSGLPSDRFSAERTGGSVSTLTIQRTQQEDSAVYLCASSQSRTGELFFGEGSRLTVL.

This rearrangement joins TRBV2 to TRBJ2-2, with a weak D call TRBD2 (6 bases). V lost 3 bases and J lost 7, with 9 bases in between. From germline, CDR1 is SNHLY and CDR2 FYNNEI. This CDR3 comprises 13 residues. The CDR3 is CASSEGGGGELFF. The CDR3 nucleotides are TGTGCCAGCAGTGAGGGGGGTGGCGGGGAGCTGTTTTTT. Combining the CDR3 with reference TRBV2 and TRBJ2-2 gives the whole variable domain EPEVTQTPSHQVTQMGQEVILRCVPISNHLYFYWYRQILGQKVEFLVSFYNNEISEKSEIFDDQFSVERPDGSNFTLKIRSTKLEDSAMYFCASSEGGGGELFFGEGSRLTVL.

This clonotype came up a few times. The chain couples TRBV12-3 or TRBV12-4 to TRBJ2-1; TRBD2 agrees at 7 bases. V dropped 6 bases and J dropped 4; count of bases not matched to a gene: 9. The CDR3 loop spans 15 amino acids. This CDR3 is CASRARTRVYNEQFF. The CDR3 coding sequence is TGTGCCAGCAGGGCTAGGACTAGGGTATACAATGAGCAGTTCTTC.

The chain carries TRBV7-2 and TRBJ2-1; the D gene is possibly TRBD2 (6 bases). Deletions cut 4 bases from V and 9 bases from J, with 13 bases between. Germline V gene lookup returns CDR1 SGHTA and CDR2 FQGNSA. This CDR3 region has 13 residues. The CDR3 loop is CASSWGIGGEQFF. The CDR3 DNA sequence: TGTGCCAGCAGCTGGGGGATCGGGGGTGAGCAGTTCTTC.